This T cell receptor (beta chain) was documented in a study of Ad26.COV2.S vaccination and SARS-CoV-2 variants. The CDR3 consists of 15 residues. Germline V gene sequence: CDR1 MNHEY, CDR2 SVGAGI. The ends were cut back, 3 bases at V and 1 base at J, with 10 bases in the middle. Noted treatment: about 20 received Ad26.COV2.S at low or high dose, single or two shots; 5 received placebo; per-sample allocation not given. It was on day 63 after the first vaccine or placebo injection that samples were taken. Whole-study findings and limits: Non-spike TCR breadth showed similarity between vaccine and placebo recipients. Reportedly, spike-specific CD8+ and CD4+ T cell responses achieved substantial breadth once vaccination had taken place. From the TCR breadth and depth analyses, total T cell responses may have been underestimated.

As to this clone: Its target is not known.

Generated by immunoSEQ multiplex PCR, the TCRdb table keeps only in-frame clones and is missing some. The data show some 460,000 clones, nearly 90% seen once. The chain uses TRBV6-5 and TRBJ2-1; the D gene is possibly TRBD1 (5 bases). The sample consisted of peripheral blood, taken in a trial of Ad26.COV2.S vaccine versus placebo. This TCR derives from a person aged 18-60 years who received the Ad26.COV2.S COVID-19 vaccine or a placebo. The CDR3 region has the DNA TGTGCCAGCAGTTATGTGGCAGGGTCCTACAATGAGCAGTTCTTC. Its protein product is CASSYVAGSYNEQFF.